The clone carrying this T cell receptor (beta chain) has at least ten counts. No antigen is known for it. This record comes from a study of beta chain features in type 1 diabetes. Sequencing targeted expressed TCRB transcripts, as all isolated RNA had been reverse transcribed. Produced via immunoSEQ multiplex PCR; TCRdb's table is partial and in-frame only. The sample has about 190,000 clones, around 7.8% seen once. This CDR3 is built from 12 residues. Trimming removed 3 bases from V and 8 bases from J; junction bases left unmatched: 3. Germline assignment: CDR1 LNHDA and CDR2 SQIVND (reference sequence). It was one heparinised blood draw, averaging around 120 mL, that each donor gave. Study-wide findings and caveats: For patients and controls alike, PCR might favor shorter templates to the same degree. Insertion counts at VDJ junctions were lower in type 1 diabetes patients, who also showed more deletions there. The naive, central memory and Treg TCRB repertoires showed an apparent similarity that was greater among patients than among healthy donors. Patients with Type 1 diabetes showed moderately but significantly shorter TCRB CDR3s in all four CD4+ subsets.

The sample consisted of central memory CD4+ T cells from blood. This sequence was found in a woman aged 40 to 50 with type 1 diabetes. The chain recombines TRBV19 with TRBJ1-2, with 7 bases fitting TRBD1. The CDR3 here is CASSIHRGGYTF. The DNA of the CDR3 is TGTGCCAGTAGTATTCACAGGGGCGGCTACACCTTC.